This TCR beta chain was recorded in a study of cytomegalovirus exposure and HLA in healthy donors. Study-level findings and limits: The authors judged a highly shared variant cluster likely a sequencing artifact. For presence/absence analyses, sequencing depth was assumed to be roughly uniform across donors. A link between a missense DCLRE1C variant and TCR beta V- and J-gene trimming emerged from a later analysis.

Vbeta (60) and Jbeta (13) primers were used in the PCR. The protocol was immunoSEQ multiplex PCR, while the TCRdb copy is restricted to in-frame clones and leaves out a portion. The repertoire holds around 110,000 clones, with less than 85% as singletons. In regard to this clone: Its antigen remains unidentified. The germline gene is not matched at one end of the junction; a read error may be the cause.

The receptor's source is a young man in good health and CMV-seronegative. Specimen: PBMCs.

The CDR3 DNA is TGTGCCAGCAGCCCCGGGACAGCTGGAAGCACCATATATTTT. Its translation is CASSPGTAGSTIYF. The V and J genes are TRBV7-2 and TRBJ1-3, with TRBD1 matching over 7 bases. The CDR3 extends over 14 amino acids. Germline CDR1 reads SGHTA; CDR2 reads FQGNSA.